This T cell receptor beta chain was sequenced in a study of OX40 agonist ivuxolimab in advanced cancers. Study-wide context: Partial responses were achieved by three patients, of whom one had hepatocellular carcinoma and two had cutaneous melanoma.

This CDR3 contains 14 residues. Per germline, CDR1 GTSNPN and CDR2 SVGIG (reference sequence). Trimming pared 3 bases from V and 0 bases from J, leaving 9 bases between. Measured with immunoSEQ multiplex PCR; TCRdb has only the in-frame clones, and not every one. The sample yields 70,000 to 95,000 clones, just over 85% seen once. Concerning this clone itself: No antigen is known for it.

General study findings and limits: Averaged across samples, CD8+ T cells carried more expanded clones than CD4+ did.

The sample here was CD4+ or CD8+ T cells sorted from blood, taken in a trial of the OX40 agonist ivuxolimab. This sequence was found in an adult with an advanced solid tumor such as melanoma, head and neck, liver or kidney cancer. This chain joins TRBV30 and TRBJ1-3; D call uncertain. Here the CDR3 reads CAWRASDSGNTIYF. The CDR3 DNA is TGTGCCTGGAGGGCGTCAGACTCTGGAAACACCATATATTTT. The full variable domain, completed using reference TRBV30 and TRBJ1-3, is SQTIHQWPATLVQPVGSPLSLECTVEGTSNPNLYWYRQAAGRGLQLLFYSVGIGQISSEVPQNLSASRPQDRQFILSSKKLLLSDSGFYLCAWRASDSGNTIYFGEGSWLTVV.